Below, 18 T cell receptor beta chains from the same sample are listed, as sequenced in a study of blood T cell repertoires in COVID-19 (TCRdb year 2020). Library construction relied on the immunoSEQ multiplex PCR assay. TCRdb obtained this table from immuneACCESS and retained in-frame rearrangements with V and J assigned. These tables miss some clones; where compared with another copy, unresolved V genes account for less than half of the shortfall, and the remainder is unexplained. The sample table records 250,000 to 350,000 clones; 88% of these occur just once. Approximately 10% of the sample goes to the ten largest clones. The sample comprised peripheral blood. These receptors all stem from a woman aged 25 to 39 with COVID-19, enrolled during active disease.

Notes on this clone: A junction boundary mismatches the germline segment, possibly from a read error. This chain connects TRBV7-7 to TRBJ1-3, with unresolved D. The CDR3 length is 15 residues. Germline CDR1 reads SSHAT; CDR2 reads FNYEAQ (reference sequence). The CDR3 coding sequence is TGTGCTAGCAGCTTGGAGGGATCCTCTGGAAACACCATATATTTT. It codes for CASSLEGSSGNTIYF.

The chain carries TRBV5-1 and TRBJ2-1, with 11 bases identical to TRBD2. From germline, CDR1 is SGHRS and CDR2 YFSETQ. This CDR3 comprises 15 residues. The V segment lost 4 bases and the J segment 5 bases; nucleotides outside the gene matches: 5. Written as DNA, the CDR3 is TGCGCCAGCAGCCGTTCGGGACTAGCGGACAATGAGCAGTTCTTC. It is translated as CASSRSGLADNEQFF.

The chain uses TRBV12-2 and TRBJ2-2; TRBD2 was called by the table and not checked on the DNA. TRBV12-2 is shown as a pseudogene. The CDR3 is made up of 17 amino acids. CDR3 nucleotides: TGTGCAAGTCGCTTAGAATGTAGCGGGCCCAACACCGGGGAGCTGTTTTTT. Protein sequence: CASRLECSGPNTGELFF.

The chain combines TRBV18 with TRBJ1-4; no clear D. Trimming removed 0 bases at V and 6 bases at J, with 5 bases between. The CDR3 sequence is 13 residues long. Per germline, CDR1 KGHSH and CDR2 LQKENI. CDR3 nucleotide sequence: TGTGCCAGCTCACCACCGAGCGATGAAAAACTGTTTTTT. It specifies CASSPPSDEKLFF.

The chain combines TRBV3-1 (or the pseudogene TRBV3-2) with TRBJ1-1; no reliable D call. The germline gives CDR1 LGHDT, CDR2 YNNKEL (reference sequence). There are 15 residues in the CDR3. V was pared by 1 base and J by 5 bases, with 14 bases between. CDR3 loop: CASSQGAGGETEAFF. The CDR3, as DNA: TGTGCCAGCAGCCAAGGGGCCGGCGGGGAGACTGAAGCTTTCTTT.

This chain links TRBV12-3 or TRBV12-4 with TRBJ1-2, with D possibly being TRBD1 (6 bases). CDR3 size: 13 residues. Trimming took 6 bases from V and 4 from J, leaving 12 bases between them. The CDR3 spells CASSPDSVYGYTF. DNA for the CDR3: TGTGCCAGCAGCCCGGACAGTGTCTATGGCTACACCTTC.

This chain connects TRBV6-6 to TRBJ2-1, with D tentatively TRBD1 (6 bases). Germline V gene lookup returns CDR1 MNHNY and CDR2 SVGAGI (reference sequence). Trimming stripped 7 bases from V and 8 bases from J, with 21 bases between. The CDR3 is 15 residues long. In nucleotides, the CDR3 is TGTGCCAGCACCCTTTTAACAGGGCCCCCCCATGAGCAGTTCTTC. Encoded protein: CASTLLTGPPHEQFF.

CDR3 nucleotides: TGTCCTACCGAAGGGAGGGACAGGGCCCCTGGGTCACCCCTCCACTTT. Its translation is CPTEGRDRAPGSPLHF. This chain links TRBV27 with TRBJ1-6; 9 bases agree with TRBD1. The CDR3 totals 16 residues. In germline, CDR1 is MNHEY, CDR2 SMNVEV (reference sequence).

In the case of this clone: The same CDR3 is also encoded by other DNA sequences in this sample. The gene calls are TRBV6-2 or TRBV6-3 and TRBJ2-7; D gene uncertain. Germline values: CDR1 MNHEY, CDR2 SVGEGT. The CDR3 runs 11 residues. V was shortened by 3 bases and J by 7 bases, with 7 bases between the two germline ends. This chain's CDR3 is CASSYSREQYF. In DNA form, the CDR3 reads TGTGCCAGCAGTTATTCGAGGGAGCAGTACTTC.

This chain joins TRBV5-8 and TRBJ2-5; D perhaps matches TRBD1 (5 bases). The CDR3 covers 13 residues. V was clipped by 3 bases and J by 5 bases, with 11 bases between them. Germline CDR1 reads SGHTS; CDR2 reads YDEGEE. The DNA of the CDR3 is TGTGCCAGCAGCTCCAGGGAAATGGAGACCCAGTACTTC. The encoded protein is CASSSREMETQYF.

The rearrangement joins TRBV6-6 to TRBJ2-4, with TRBD1 matching 8 bases. Unmatched junction bases numbered 7, after V lost 6 bases and J lost 0 bases. This CDR3 comprises 16 residues. CDR1 and CDR2 from the germline V gene are MNHNY and SVGAGI (reference sequence). Here the CDR3 reads CASRTGDLLAKNIQYF. CDR3 DNA sequence: TGTGCCAGCAGGACAGGGGACTTACTAGCCAAAAACATTCAGTACTTC.

The chain employs TRBV5-1 and TRBJ1-1, with 9 bases fitting TRBD1. V trimming: 3 bases; J trimming: 5 bases; junction bases outside the gene matches: 8. CDR3 size: 15 residues. From germline, CDR1 is SGHRS and CDR2 YFSETQ. This CDR3 reads CASSSVQGAQTEAFF. CDR3 DNA: TGCGCCAGCAGCTCAGTACAGGGGGCGCAGACTGAAGCTTTCTTT.

This clone was observed a single time. CDR3 protein: CASSKGGTDTQYF. The CDR3 nucleotides read TGTGCCAGCAGCAAAGGGGGCACAGATACGCAGTATTTT. The rearrangement joins TRBV7-2 to TRBJ2-3; TRBD1 is a possible D gene (5 bases). The length of the CDR3 is 13 residues. The V gene's germline CDR1 is SGHTA and CDR2 FQGNSA. The germline V and J ends were trimmed by 5 bases and 1 base, with 7 bases remaining between them.

This sequence joins TRBV27 and TRBJ1-1; no definite D call. Trimming pared 5 bases from V and 2 bases from J, leaving 9 bases between. This CDR3 contains 13 residues. Germline CDR1 and CDR2: MNHEY and SMNVEV (reference sequence). The DNA for the CDR3 is TGTGCCAGCAGTCCCTACAGTAACACTGAAGCTTTCTTT. The encoded protein is CASSPYSNTEAFF.

The chain joins TRBV18 to TRBJ2-7; 9 bases are shared with TRBD2. The CDR3 is made up of 17 amino acids. CDR1 and CDR2 (germline): KGHSH, LQKENI. With V trimmed by 7 bases and J by 4 bases, 17 bases remained unmatched. The CDR3 reads CASCRGKGTSKLYEQYF. DNA of the CDR3: TGTGCCAGCTGCCGGGGAAAGGGGACTAGCAAATTGTACGAGCAGTACTTC. Together with reference TRBV18 and TRBJ2-7, the CDR3 gives the full variable domain: NAGVMQNPRHLVRRRGQEARLRCSPMKGHSHVYWYRQLPEEGLKFMVYLQKENIIDESGMPKERFSAEFPKEGPSILRIQQVVRGDSAAYFCASCRGKGTSKLYEQYFGPGTRLTVT.

The V call is TRBV28, the J call TRBJ2-7, with 9 nucleotides matching TRBD1. J lost 1 base, V lost 5 bases, and 12 bases had no gene match. The CDR3 runs to 17 residues. Germline V gene lookup returns CDR1 MDHEN and CDR2 SYDVKM. The CDR3 sequence is CASSPWDRDRESYEQYF. As DNA, the CDR3 is TGTGCCAGCAGTCCCTGGGACCGGGACAGGGAGTCCTACGAGCAGTACTTC.

The chain joins TRBV19 to TRBJ2-2; TRBD1 matches at 10 bases. V lost 5 bases, J lost 7 bases, and 10 bases stayed unmatched. The CDR3 extends over 16 amino acids. Germline V CDR1 and CDR2: LNHDA, SQIVND (reference sequence). The CDR3 DNA reads TGTGCCAGTAGTCTCCCCCGGGACAGGGGAATCGGGGAGCTGTTTTTT. It translates to CASSLPRDRGIGELFF.

The CDR3 coding sequence is TGTGCCAGTAGTATTAAAGGGACATCACCCTACGAGCAGTACTTC. This encodes CASSIKGTSPYEQYF. The chain links TRBV19 to TRBJ2-7, with D possibly TRBD1 on 6 matching bases. Germline V CDR1 and CDR2: LNHDA, SQIVND (reference sequence). Trimming cost V 3 bases and J 2 bases, with 14 bases left between them. CDR3 length equals 15 residues.